The clone carrying this T cell receptor (beta chain) was detected once. The target antigen is unknown. Assay: immunoSEQ multiplex PCR; the TCRdb copy retains only in-frame clones and omits some. The sample holds 70,000 to 95,000 clones, approximately 90% seen once. The data belong to a study of OX40 agonist ivuxolimab in advanced cancers. Study as a whole: Among those treated, three patients had partial responses, one with hepatocellular carcinoma and two with cutaneous melanoma.

Trimming removed 4 bases at V and 5 bases at J, with 18 bases between. The germline CDR1 and CDR2 sequences are WSHSY and SAAADI. The CDR3 is 15 amino acids. Overall study findings and caveats: There was clonal expansion of CD4+ and CD8+ blood T cells by week 6 at 0.1 to 3.0 mg/kg. There were, on average, more expanded clones in CD8+ T cells than in CD4+.

This TCR came from an adult with an advanced solid tumor such as melanoma, head and neck, liver or kidney cancer. The V call is TRBV10-2, the J call TRBJ2-7; a weak D match, TRBD2 (6 bases). This sample comprised CD4+ or CD8+ T cells sorted from blood, obtained in a trial of the OX40 agonist ivuxolimab. In DNA, the CDR3 is TGCGCCAGCAGTGCGGGGGAAAAGGGGCGCGACGAGCAGTACTTC. Protein: CASSAGEKGRDEQYF.